This T cell receptor (beta chain) was profiled in a study of blood T cell repertoires in COVID-19. As for the study in general: Sites in the United States, Italy and Spain provided acute and convalescent COVID-19 samples.

This CDR3 is built from 15 residues. The trim removed 10 bases at V and 1 base at J, leaving 6 bases unmatched. Germline V CDR1 and CDR2: ENHRY, SYGVKD. The authors' processing: By means of reference gene primer amplification, nucleated cell counts were estimated. Sequenced by immunoSEQ multiplex PCR; TCRdb stores in-frame clones only, minus some. V, J and clone size reflect that table, while D and trimming were determined from the DNA. This table has about 94,000 clones, roughly 74% appearing once. The source is a man between 65 and 85 years old with COVID-19, enrolled during active disease. The sequenced sample was peripheral blood. The rearrangement links TRBV10-3 to TRBJ2-3; 12 nucleotides align to TRBD2. CDR3: CASRLAGEGTDTQYF. CDR3 bases: TGTGCCAGCCGACTAGCGGGAGAGGGCACAGATACGCAGTATTTT.